A selection of T cell receptor beta chains follows, all from one sample in a study of cytomegalovirus exposure and HLA in healthy donors. TCRdb's copy holds only in-frame clones and misses some; the assay was immunoSEQ multiplex PCR. Its table lists about 41,000 clones. Sequenced material: PBMCs. All receptors derive from a young man in good health and CMV-seronegative. The CDR3 runs from the conserved cysteine through the conserved F or W. A D gene is named only where the DNA matches it firmly.

>14|TRBJ1-4|-|TRBV5-1
TGCGCCAGCAGCTATCCGGGAAGGAATGAAAAACTGTTTTTT
CASSYPGRNEKLFF
>12|TRBJ1-1|-|TRBV2
TGTGCCACCACTGCGGGGGGGACTGAAGCTTTCTTT
CATTAGGTEAFF
>15|TRBJ2-7|TRBD1|TRBV10-1
TGCGCCAGCAGTGTAACAGGGGAAGGCGCCTACGAGCAGTACTTC
CASSVTGEGAYEQYF
>14|TRBJ2-1|-|TRBV5-1
TGCGCCAGCAGCTCCTTTACGGAGGGGAATGAGCAGTTCTTC
CASSSFTEGNEQFF
>15|TRBJ2-1|TRBD1|TRBV4-3
TGCGCCAGCAGCCAAGGGACAGGGCAAAATAATGAGCAGTTCTTC
CASSQGTGQNNEQFF
>16|TRBJ2-3|TRBD1|TRBV5-1
TGCGCCAGCAGCTTGGGGACAGGGGGTAGCACAGATACGCAGTATTTT
CASSLGTGGSTDTQYF
>22|TRBJ1-4|-|TRBV4-2
TGTGCCAGCAGCCAAAGGCCCTTCGGGGTGGAGCCGAGCACGGGTCCTAATGAAAAACTGTTTTTT
CASSQRPFGVEPSTGPNEKLFF
>16|TRBJ2-5|-|TRBV19
TGTGCCAGTAGCCTTCGGGGTAGTGGGTCTCAAGAGACCCAGTACTTC
CASSLRGSGSQETQYF
>15|TRBJ2-1|TRBD2|TRBV7-9
TGTGCCAGCACCTTTACTAGCGGGAGGGCCCATGAGCAGTTCTTC
CASTFTSGRAHEQFF
>16|TRBJ1-5|-|TRBV5-1
TGCGCCAGCAGCTTAGGATCCGGGGTTGGCAATCAGCCCCAGCATTTT
CASSLGSGVGNQPQHF
>14|TRBJ1-4|-|TRBV5-8
TGTGCCAGCAGCCCCAGGGGAACGGGGGAAAAACTGTTTTTT
CASSPRGTGEKLFF
>10|TRBJ2-1|-|TRBV29-1
TGCAGCGTTGTAGTCGGTGAGCAGTTCTTC
CSVVVGEQFF
>15|TRBJ1-5|-|TRBV10-3
TGTGCCATCAGCTTGGATCCGGGACTCAATCAGCCCCAGCATTTT
CAISLDPGLNQPQHF
>14|TRBJ1-3|-|TRBV7-2
TGTGCCAGCAGCTCTCACCGGTATGGAAACACCATATATTTT
CASSSHRYGNTIYF
>14|TRBJ1-3|TRBD1|TRBV6-6
TGTGCCAGCGGGGACAGGGGCTCTGGAAACACCATATATTTT
CASGDRGSGNTIYF